This T cell receptor (beta chain) was retrieved from a study of blood T cell repertoires in COVID-19. Germline CDR1 LNHDA, CDR2 SQIVND (reference sequence). Trimming pared 6 bases from V and 6 bases from J, leaving 14 bases between. The CDR3 is 14 residues long. The assay was immunoSEQ multiplex PCR, and TCRdb's table has in-frame clones only and misses some. The data show some 230,000 clones, roughly 89% seen once. This TCR derives from a young man who had recovered from COVID-19. Sequenced: peripheral blood. The chain combines TRBV19 with TRBJ1-4; a weak D match, TRBD1 (6 bases). CDR3 sequence (DNA): TGTGCCAGTAGGAACAGGGCGGGGGATGAAAAACTGTTTTTT. Translated, it gives CASRNRAGDEKLFF. The full variable domain, its missing parts supplied by reference TRBV19 and TRBJ1-4, is DGGITQSPKYLFRKEGQNVTLSCEQNLNHDAMYWYRQDPGQGLRLIYYSQIVNDFQKGDIAEGYSVSREKKESFPLTVTSAQKNPTAFYLCASRNRAGDEKLFFGSGTQLSVL.